The subject of this entry is one T cell receptor beta chain. Its antigen is as yet unknown. Graft donor-derived T-allo10 cells were described as host-alloantigen-specific, anergic, and alloantigen-specifically suppressive. Using its own MiXCR run on the reads, TCRdb lists one record per CDR3 protein. The top ten clones hold 7.6% of a sample with about 68,000 distinct CDR3 sequences, 63% of them seen once. The source of the sample is a study of type 1 regulatory T cells. Overall study: This in vitro CD4 product, T-allo10, is enriched for Tr1 cells and alloantigen-specific.

Germline V gene lookup returns CDR1 MNHNS and CDR2 SASEGT. Between the trimmed V and J ends, which lost 8 bases and 3 bases, there was a span of 8 bases. The CDR3 is made up of 12 amino acids. The specimen sequenced was cultured T cells, either the whole culture or a sorted T cell fraction (not recorded which). Subset of the sample: Tr1-enriched cell product generated in vitro against host alloantigens. This receptor was taken from a human donor in good health. The J gene is TRBJ1-5, the V gene TRBV6-1; unclear D gene. The CDR3 DNA follows: TGTGCCAGCCAGAACCTCAATCAGCCCCAGCATTTT. Translating it yields CASQNLNQPQHF.